This entry features one T cell receptor (beta chain) sequence. Its antigen is unknown. CD4+ T cells from unexposed donors were obtained before the COVID-19 pandemic (2011-2018). Sequencing used immunoSEQ multiplex PCR; TCRdb keeps in-frame clones, though not all of them. The top ten hold roughly 0.14% of the sample, which has some 64,000 clones, approximately 94% seen once. This record belongs to a study of CD4 T cells in relation to SARS-CoV-2 and coronaviruses. Notes on the study in general: This crossreactivity analysis covered spike protein alone, no other viral proteins.

Sequenced sample: naive CD4+ T cells from PBMCs. The subset here: naive CD4+ T cells isolated by negative enrichment. This clonotype originated in a human donor in good health.

The CDR3 reads CASSLDRLASGRPSYNEQFF. The CDR3 DNA reads as TGTGCCAGCAGCTTAGATCGGCTAGCTAGCGGGAGGCCGTCCTACAATGAGCAGTTCTTC. This chain links TRBV11-2 with TRBJ2-1; 11 bases fit TRBD2. The CDR3 covers 20 residues. V lost 0 bases, J lost 1 base, and 11 bases stayed unmatched. The germline V gene has CDR1 SGHAT and CDR2 FQNNGV. The complete variable domain, with remaining parts taken from reference TRBV11-2 and TRBJ2-1, reads EAGVAQSPRYKIIEKRQSVAFWCNPISGHATLYWYQQILGQGPKLLIQFQNNGVVDDSQLPKDRFSAERLKGVDSTLKIQPAKLEDSAVYLCASSLDRLASGRPSYNEQFFGPGTRLTVL.